The TCR beta chain under discussion was sequenced for a study of Graves' ophthalmopathy and Graves' hyperthyroidism. This clonotype has at least ten counts. What it recognizes is unknown. The TCR beta CDR3 regions underwent amplification from RNA transcripts. An opening RT-PCR round employed HTBI primers and preceded a second-round multiplex PCR. One entry per CDR3 protein results from TCRdb running MiXCR on the multiplex PCR reads. The table shows more than 300,000 distinct CDR3 sequences, with roughly a sixth occurring only once. Overall study results and limits: Sensitivity reached 85% to 90% and specificity about 76% for a 13-signature model separating ophthalmopathy from stable hyperthyroidism.

Hyperthyroidism qualified as stable when ophthalmopathy did not develop within 18 months of follow-up. Other autoimmune diseases, uncontrolled infections, pregnancy or lactation ruled patients out of participation. PBMCs stemmed from roughly 9.7 ml of fresh peripheral blood. The sequence was obtained from an adult woman with stable Graves' hyperthyroidism. The sequenced sample consisted of peripheral blood.

The chain's CDR3 is CATSRETSGYEQYF. The CDR3 nucleotides read TGTGCCACCAGCAGAGAGACTAGCGGCTACGAGCAGTACTTC. The chain couples TRBV15 to TRBJ2-7; 9 bases agree with TRBD2. The CDR3 totals 14 residues. V lost 0 bases, J lost 3 bases, and 0 bases stayed unmatched. Germline values: CDR1 LNHNV, CDR2 YYDKDF (reference sequence).